This TCR beta chain originates from a study of shared clonotypes between healthy human individuals. To note about this clone: Its target is not known.

Study outcomes and limitations: Naive CD4 clonotype sharing across several donors was around 5.5%.

The CDR3 loop spans 13 amino acids. V lost 6 bases to trimming and J lost 4 bases, with 13 bases between them. Germline V lookup: CDR1 SGHRS, CDR2 YFSETQ. Clones were sequenced by immunoSEQ multiplex PCR, and TCRdb holds only the in-frame ones, with some missing. The table lists 2 million to 2.5 million clones, more than 90% of them singletons, with roughly 0.13% in the top ten. This chain links TRBV5-1 with TRBJ1-1, with D unclear. The source is a man between 18 and 35 years old in good health. Sequenced input: naive CD4+ T cells sorted from blood. Subset in this sample: CD45RA+ positively selected. In DNA form, the CDR3 reads TGCGCCAGCACCCAGAATGGCGGCACTGAAGCTTTCTTT. The encoded protein is CASTQNGGTEAFF.